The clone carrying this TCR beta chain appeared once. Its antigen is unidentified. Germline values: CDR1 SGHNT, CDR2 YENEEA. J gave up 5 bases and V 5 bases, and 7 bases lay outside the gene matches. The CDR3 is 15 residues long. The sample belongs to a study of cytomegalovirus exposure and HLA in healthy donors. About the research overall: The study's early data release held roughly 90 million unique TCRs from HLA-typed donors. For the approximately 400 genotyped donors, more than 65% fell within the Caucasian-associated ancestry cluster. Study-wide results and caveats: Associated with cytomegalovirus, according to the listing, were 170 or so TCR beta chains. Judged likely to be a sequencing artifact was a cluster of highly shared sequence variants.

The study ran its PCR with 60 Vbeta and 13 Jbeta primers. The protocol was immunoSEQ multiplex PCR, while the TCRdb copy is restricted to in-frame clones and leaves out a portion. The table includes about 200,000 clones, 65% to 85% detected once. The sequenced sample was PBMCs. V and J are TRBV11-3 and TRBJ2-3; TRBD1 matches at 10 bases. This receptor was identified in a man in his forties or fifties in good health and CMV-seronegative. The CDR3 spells CASSPRQGAIDTQYF. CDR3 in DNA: TGTGCCAGCAGCCCCAGACAGGGGGCGATAGATACGCAGTATTTT.